This T cell receptor beta chain originates from a study of vaccination effects on CD4 cells after COVID-19. Study-wide points: Early post-infection timepoints were missing from the study, which also had few convalescent patients.

On this clone: Its matching antigen is unknown.

The assay was immunoSEQ multiplex PCR, and TCRdb's table has in-frame clones only and misses some. Of roughly 40,000 clones listed, about 67% are singletons. The CDR3 is 15 residues long. V was pared by 2 bases and J by 6 bases, with 18 bases between. The V gene's germline CDR1 is SGHDT and CDR2 YYEEEE. Isolation of CD4+ T cells took place after nine to ten days of culture. Participants received two doses of either the BNT162b2 or mRNA-1273 vaccine. This sequence was found in a human donor who received a COVID-19 vaccine. The sequencing here drew on CD4+ T cells from PBMCs cultured without peptide, taken after COVID-19 vaccination. This rearrangement joins TRBV5-6 to TRBJ2-7; a possible D gene is TRBD2 (7 bases). The CDR3 sequence: CASSFRFRGAGEQYF. DNA for the CDR3: TGTGCCAGCAGCTTTCGCTTTCGGGGGGCTGGCGAGCAGTACTTC.